This is a list of T cell receptor beta chains from one sample in a study of blood T cell repertoires in COVID-19. The protocol was immunoSEQ multiplex PCR, while the TCRdb copy is restricted to in-frame clones and leaves out a portion. The table records about 63,000 clones, around 80% of them present only once. The sequenced sample consisted of peripheral blood. These receptors all come from a human donor in a cohort sampled during active COVID-19. Both conserved end residues are part of each CDR3. The order of the fields is V gene, J gene, clone size, D gene, CDR3 length, CDR3 DNA, CDR3 protein. A D gene is named only where the DNA matches it firmly. Clone size appears in some rows only: once, few, many, or a class for an expanded clone.

v_call: TRBV30
j_call: TRBJ1-1
clone_size: NA
d_call: NA
cdr3_length: 16
cdr3_nt: TGTGCCTGGAGTGTACAAGGGGGGGTCGGTCGGTCTGAAGCTTTCTTT
cdr3_aa: CAWSVQGGVGRSEAFF

v_call: TRBV6-5
j_call: TRBJ1-1
clone_size: NA
d_call: TRBD1
cdr3_length: 14
cdr3_nt: TGTGCCAGCAGCCGGGACAGGGGGATACAGGAAGCTTTCTTT
cdr3_aa: CASSRDRGIQEAFF

v_call: TRBV18
j_call: TRBJ2-2
clone_size: NA
d_call: TRBD1
cdr3_length: 16
cdr3_nt: TGTGCCAGCTCCCCAACAGGGGACCCGAGGACCGGGGAGCTGTTTTTT
cdr3_aa: CASSPTGDPRTGELFF

v_call: TRBV5-1
j_call: TRBJ1-4
clone_size: NA
d_call: TRBD1
cdr3_length: 14
cdr3_nt: TGCGCCAGCAGCTATCAGGGGGCAGCTGAAAAACTGTTTTTT
cdr3_aa: CASSYQGAAEKLFF

v_call: TRBV30
j_call: TRBJ1-1
clone_size: NA
d_call: NA
cdr3_length: 15
cdr3_nt: TGTGCCTGGAGTGTAGGGGGGGCGATCAACACTGAAGCTTTCTTT
cdr3_aa: CAWSVGGAINTEAFF

v_call: TRBV11-1
j_call: TRBJ2-2
clone_size: NA
d_call: NA
cdr3_length: 15
cdr3_nt: TGTGCCAGCAGCTCTCGGGGGATAAACACCGGGGAGCTGTTTTTT
cdr3_aa: CASSSRGINTGELFF

v_call: TRBV5-1
j_call: TRBJ2-7
clone_size: NA
d_call: NA
cdr3_length: 15
cdr3_nt: TGCGCCAGCAGCTACACCCCCCAGACAGGCTACGAGCAGTACTTC
cdr3_aa: CASSYTPQTGYEQYF

v_call: TRBV7-3
j_call: TRBJ2-1
clone_size: NA
d_call: TRBD2
cdr3_length: 16
cdr3_nt: TGTGCCAGCAGCCGGGTAGCGGGAGGGCCGCCCAATGAGCAGTTCTTC
cdr3_aa: CASSRVAGGPPNEQFF

v_call: TRBV3-1/TRBV3-2
j_call: TRBJ2-1
clone_size: NA
d_call: TRBD2
cdr3_length: 14
cdr3_nt: TGTGCCAGCAGCCCGACTAGCGGGAGCTCTGAGCAGTTCTTC
cdr3_aa: CASSPTSGSSEQFF

v_call: TRBV2
j_call: TRBJ2-2
clone_size: NA
d_call: TRBD1
cdr3_length: 15
cdr3_nt: TGTGCCAGCAGTCGACAGGGAACGAACACCGGGGAGCTGTTTTTT
cdr3_aa: CASSRQGTNTGELFF

v_call: TRBV5-1
j_call: TRBJ2-4
clone_size: NA
d_call: NA
cdr3_length: 14
cdr3_nt: TGCGCCAGCAGCCCCGGCCAGGGCCGAAACATTCAGTACTTC
cdr3_aa: CASSPGQGRNIQYF

v_call: TRBV10-3
j_call: TRBJ1-1
clone_size: NA
d_call: NA
cdr3_length: 15
cdr3_nt: TGTGCCATCAGTGAGTCTCAGGATTTGAACACTGAAGCTTTCTTT
cdr3_aa: CAISESQDLNTEAFF

v_call: TRBV6-5
j_call: TRBJ2-6
clone_size: NA
d_call: NA
cdr3_length: 14
cdr3_nt: TGTGCCAGCAGCGGGGGGCCCAGGGCCAACGTCCTGACTTTC
cdr3_aa: CASSGGPRANVLTF

v_call: TRBV6-5
j_call: TRBJ1-1
clone_size: NA
d_call: NA
cdr3_length: 15
cdr3_nt: TGTGCCAGCAGAAAAACAGGGATGGGGAACACTGAAGCTTTCTTT
cdr3_aa: CASRKTGMGNTEAFF

v_call: TRBV7-2
j_call: TRBJ1-1
clone_size: NA
d_call: NA
cdr3_length: 14
cdr3_nt: TGTGCCAGCAGCTTGGGCTCCGGGGGCACTGAAGCTTTCTTT
cdr3_aa: CASSLGSGGTEAFF

v_call: TRBV7-3
j_call: TRBJ2-7
clone_size: NA
d_call: NA
cdr3_length: 15
cdr3_nt: TGTGCCAGCAGCTTAGCCCCGGGTAGCTCCTACGAGCAGTACTTC
cdr3_aa: CASSLAPGSSYEQYF

v_call: TRBV5-1
j_call: TRBJ1-2
clone_size: NA
d_call: NA
cdr3_length: 14
cdr3_nt: TGCGCCAGCAGCTTGAAGGGTACGGGGGGAGGCTACACCTTC
cdr3_aa: CASSLKGTGGGYTF

v_call: TRBV3-1/TRBV3-2
j_call: TRBJ2-4
clone_size: once
d_call: TRBD2
cdr3_length: 19
cdr3_nt: TGTGCCAGCAGGTCAACTAGCGGGAGGGATGGTGGGGCCAAAAACATTCAGTACTTC
cdr3_aa: CASRSTSGRDGGAKNIQYF

v_call: TRBV7-9
j_call: TRBJ1-5
clone_size: few
d_call: NA
cdr3_length: 16
cdr3_nt: TGTGCCAGCAGCCCGAGTTGGGGGGTTGGCAATCAGCCCCAGCATTTT
cdr3_aa: CASSPSWGVGNQPQHF

v_call: TRBV9
j_call: TRBJ1-1
clone_size: NA
d_call: NA
cdr3_length: 14
cdr3_nt: TGTGCCAGCACCCCCACAGCAAGGAACACTGAAGCTTTCTTT
cdr3_aa: CASTPTARNTEAFF

v_call: TRBV4-1
j_call: TRBJ1-1
clone_size: NA
d_call: NA
cdr3_length: 13
cdr3_nt: TGCGCCAGCAGCCGGGGGGAAAACACTGAAGCTTTCTTT
cdr3_aa: CASSRGENTEAFF

v_call: TRBV6-6
j_call: TRBJ1-6
clone_size: few
d_call: NA
cdr3_length: 15
cdr3_nt: TGTGCCAGCAGGGACCAACAGGGAAGGGGTTCACCCCTCCACTTT
cdr3_aa: CASRDQQGRGSPLHF

v_call: TRBV6-5
j_call: TRBJ2-3
clone_size: few
d_call: NA
cdr3_length: 15
cdr3_nt: TGTGCCAGCAGTTACGGCGGAGGGGCTTCAGATACGCAGTATTTT
cdr3_aa: CASSYGGGASDTQYF

v_call: TRBV6-5
j_call: TRBJ2-1
clone_size: NA
d_call: NA
cdr3_length: 14
cdr3_nt: TGTGCCAGCAGGGCGGAGACCTCCTACAATGAGCAGTTCTTC
cdr3_aa: CASRAETSYNEQFF

v_call: TRBV7-8
j_call: TRBJ2-2
clone_size: NA
d_call: NA
cdr3_length: 15
cdr3_nt: TGTGCCAGCAGCTTAGTGACTGGGAACACCGGGGAGCTGTTTTTT
cdr3_aa: CASSLVTGNTGELFF

v_call: TRBV7-9
j_call: TRBJ2-7
clone_size: NA
d_call: TRBD1
cdr3_length: 15
cdr3_nt: TGTGCCAGCAGCTTTCGAAGACGGGACAGCTCCGAGCAGTACTTC
cdr3_aa: CASSFRRRDSSEQYF

v_call: TRBV19
j_call: TRBJ2-3
clone_size: few
d_call: TRBD2
cdr3_length: 15
cdr3_nt: TGTGCCAGTAGTCCGCTAGCGGACATCACAGATACGCAGTATTTT
cdr3_aa: CASSPLADITDTQYF

v_call: TRBV27
j_call: TRBJ2-1
clone_size: NA
d_call: NA
cdr3_length: 15
cdr3_nt: TGTGCCAGCAGTTCGAGTGGGGGGACCTACAATGAGCAGTTCTTC
cdr3_aa: CASSSSGGTYNEQFF

v_call: TRBV7-3
j_call: TRBJ1-1
clone_size: NA
d_call: NA
cdr3_length: 15
cdr3_nt: TGTGCCAGCAGCTCCCAAGGGGGACCGAACACTGAAGCTTTCTTT
cdr3_aa: CASSSQGGPNTEAFF

v_call: TRBV5-6
j_call: TRBJ2-7
clone_size: many
d_call: NA
cdr3_length: 14
cdr3_nt: TGTGCCAGCAGCTTGGCGGGGTACTACGACGAGCAGTACTTC
cdr3_aa: CASSLAGYYDEQYF

v_call: TRBV10-3
j_call: TRBJ2-1
clone_size: NA
d_call: TRBD2
cdr3_length: 14
cdr3_nt: TGTGCCATTAAGTGGGGGGGTTCGTCCAATGAGCAGTTCTTC
cdr3_aa: CAIKWGGSSNEQFF

v_call: TRBV18
j_call: TRBJ2-7
clone_size: NA
d_call: TRBD1
cdr3_length: 15
cdr3_nt: TGTGCCAGCTCACCGACCGGGACAGGGCCCTACGAGCAGTACTTC
cdr3_aa: CASSPTGTGPYEQYF

v_call: TRBV28
j_call: TRBJ1-5
clone_size: few
d_call: TRBD1
cdr3_length: 17
cdr3_nt: TGTGCCAGCTTTCCAGGGGGGCCCCCTTATAGCAATCAGCCCCAGCATTTT
cdr3_aa: CASFPGGPPYSNQPQHF

v_call: TRBV12-5
j_call: TRBJ2-7
clone_size: NA
d_call: TRBD2
cdr3_length: 15
cdr3_nt: TGTGCTAGTGGTTTCGGACTAGCGGCACCCTCGGAGCAGTACTTC
cdr3_aa: CASGFGLAAPSEQYF

v_call: TRBV7-9
j_call: TRBJ2-5
clone_size: NA
d_call: TRBD1
cdr3_length: 16
cdr3_nt: TGTGCCAGCAGCTTATTTGGACAGGTGGGTCGTGAGACCCAGTACTTC
cdr3_aa: CASSLFGQVGRETQYF

v_call: TRBV7-3
j_call: TRBJ2-5
clone_size: NA
d_call: NA
cdr3_length: 14
cdr3_nt: TGTGCCAGCAGCCTCGCGGGCGAAAGGGAGACCCAGTACTTC
cdr3_aa: CASSLAGERETQYF

v_call: TRBV18
j_call: TRBJ2-7
clone_size: NA
d_call: NA
cdr3_length: 16
cdr3_nt: TGTGCCAGCTCGGAGGGATACGCGGGCGGAGCCTACGAGCAGTACTTC
cdr3_aa: CASSEGYAGGAYEQYF

v_call: TRBV15
j_call: TRBJ1-1
clone_size: NA
d_call: NA
cdr3_length: 13
cdr3_nt: TGTGCCACCAGCAGAGACCGGAGGACTGAAGCTTTCTTT
cdr3_aa: CATSRDRRTEAFF

v_call: TRBV3-1/TRBV3-2
j_call: TRBJ2-1
clone_size: NA
d_call: NA
cdr3_length: 15
cdr3_nt: TGTGCCAGCAGCCACCGGGAGACCCCCTACAATGAGCAGTTCTTC
cdr3_aa: CASSHRETPYNEQFF

v_call: TRBV4-2
j_call: TRBJ2-6
clone_size: NA
d_call: NA
cdr3_length: 19
cdr3_nt: TGTGCCAGCAGCCTGAGCGCGGGAAACCTAGACTCTGGGGCCAACGTCCTGACTTTC
cdr3_aa: CASSLSAGNLDSGANVLTF

v_call: TRBV30
j_call: TRBJ2-1
clone_size: once
d_call: TRBD1
cdr3_length: 14
cdr3_nt: TGTGCCTGGGAATCCGGGACAGGGTACAATGAGCAGTTCTTC
cdr3_aa: CAWESGTGYNEQFF

v_call: TRBV27
j_call: TRBJ1-6
clone_size: once
d_call: TRBD1
cdr3_length: 16
cdr3_nt: TGTGCCAGCAGTTTGGGCAGGGGGTATAGGAATTCACCCCTCCACTTT
cdr3_aa: CASSLGRGYRNSPLHF

v_call: TRBV28
j_call: TRBJ2-7
clone_size: NA
d_call: NA
cdr3_length: 14
cdr3_nt: TGTGCCAGCAGTTTGCCTCAGGGAGGTATCGAGCAGTACTTC
cdr3_aa: CASSLPQGGIEQYF

v_call: TRBV19
j_call: TRBJ1-2
clone_size: few
d_call: TRBD1
cdr3_length: 17
cdr3_nt: TGTGCCAGTAGTATAGCGTTGACAGGGGCTTCTAACTATGGCTACACCTTC
cdr3_aa: CASSIALTGASNYGYTF

v_call: TRBV19
j_call: TRBJ2-3
clone_size: NA
d_call: NA
cdr3_length: 14
cdr3_nt: TGTGCCAGTAGTACGCAGGGGACCACAGATACGCAGTATTTT
cdr3_aa: CASSTQGTTDTQYF

v_call: TRBV6-5
j_call: TRBJ1-2
clone_size: few
d_call: NA
cdr3_length: 14
cdr3_nt: TGTGCCAGCACTAATTGGGGGCGCAAGGTTGGCTACACCTTC
cdr3_aa: CASTNWGRKVGYTF

v_call: TRBV7-2
j_call: TRBJ1-5
clone_size: NA
d_call: TRBD1
cdr3_length: 17
cdr3_nt: TGTGCCAGCAGCCTCCCCCCCCGCGGGACAGCCAATCAGCCCCAGCATTTT
cdr3_aa: CASSLPPRGTANQPQHF

v_call: TRBV19
j_call: TRBJ2-3
clone_size: NA
d_call: NA
cdr3_length: 14
cdr3_nt: TGTGCCAGTAGTATAGGACAGGGCACAGATACGCAGTATTTT
cdr3_aa: CASSIGQGTDTQYF

v_call: TRBV30
j_call: TRBJ2-5
clone_size: once
d_call: TRBD2
cdr3_length: 14
cdr3_nt: TGTGCCTGGAGCGCCGGGACTAGCCAAGAGACCCAGTACTTC
cdr3_aa: CAWSAGTSQETQYF

v_call: TRBV7-2
j_call: TRBJ1-2
clone_size: NA
d_call: NA
cdr3_length: 14
cdr3_nt: TGTGCCAGCAGCTTACGCTCCGGGTCCTATGGCTACACCTTC
cdr3_aa: CASSLRSGSYGYTF

v_call: TRBV7-3
j_call: TRBJ2-1
clone_size: NA
d_call: NA
cdr3_length: 13
cdr3_nt: TGTGCCAGCAGCGAATCTAGTGACCATGAGCAGTTCTTC
cdr3_aa: CASSESSDHEQFF